This record concerns one T cell receptor beta chain sequence. This clonotype was picked up many times. The antigen this receptor binds is unknown. No qualities accompany the bases; no much larger clone lies one base away. For sequencing, an Illumina HiSeq 2500 was employed. Quantitative 5'-RACE with molecular barcodes was the method used to prepare the TCR beta libraries. On the authors' methods: Disease-linked TCR variants were identified with a new computational method built on a probabilistic model of VDJ rearrangement. The public reads were run again by TCRdb, first through fastp at Q25 and then through MiXCR, and only productive beta chains were kept. Rows with one shared CDR3 protein collapse into an entry with the most common genes and DNA. The V and J calls reflect TCRdb's pipeline rather than the authors' work. The sample yields approximately 540,000 distinct CDR3 sequences; about 13% were counted once. The ten largest clonotypes hold nearly 7% of the sample.

The CDR3 holds 17 amino acids from the cysteine to the phenylalanine. Of all the DNA, just the CDR3 is kept, 51 bases in frame from base 1. Taken from the germline V gene, the CDR1 and CDR2 loops are SGHTA and FQGNSA. Trimming costs V 2 bases and J 0 bases, and their ends lie 14 bases apart. The data stem from a study of CD8 T cells in ankylosing spondylitis (dated by TCRdb to the late 2010s). About the full investigation: The study profiled T cell receptor beta repertoires in healthy donors and ankylosing spondylitis patients to find disease-linked TCR variants. The full study cohort comprised 25 ankylosing spondylitis patients and 85 to 120 healthy donors. Samples of peripheral blood were taken, and for ankylosing spondylitis patients, synovial fluid was collected as well.

Overall results and qualifications from the work: Significant enrichment of the disease-linked clones was reported in matched synovial fluid samples from ankylosing spondylitis patients. Blood from ankylosing spondylitis patients appeared to be characterized by a TCR beta motif made up of about 8 highly homologous amino acid variants. The disease-linked clones had a CD8+ phenotype and were found at relatively low frequencies in peripheral blood. Some motif variants had previously been reported in the synovial fluid and blood of reactive arthritis patients, which suggests shared mechanisms of disease initiation.

Here the chain combines TRBV7-2 and TRBJ2-1; matching of 5 bases hints at TRBD2 as the D gene. The specimen sequenced was blood, either unsorted or a sorted T cell fraction (not recorded which). This clonotype was obtained from a male donor with ankylosing spondylitis. This receptor carries the CDR3 CASSLFQRRSSYNEQFF. Read as DNA, the sequence is TGTGCCAGCAGCTTATTCCAGCGGAGGAGCTCCTACAATGAGCAGTTCTTC. The CDR3 plus the reference TRBV7-2 and TRBJ2-1 genes for the other parts give the full variable domain: GAGVSQSPSNKVTEKGKDVELRCDPISGHTALYWYRQSLGQGLEFLIYFQGNSAPDKSGLPSDRFSAERTGGSVSTLTIQRTQQEDSAVYLCASSLFQRRSSYNEQFFGPGTRLTVL.